Listed below are T cell receptor beta chains from one sample, sequenced in a study of PD-1 blockade in classical Hodgkin lymphoma. Libraries were prepared by immunoSEQ multiplex PCR; TCRdb keeps only in-frame clonotypes and omits some of them. In the table there are more than 70,000 clones, 85% to 95% of which are singletons. The input for sequencing was peripheral blood mononuclear cells (PBMCs), taken before the second cycle of nivolumab. All receptors derive from a human donor with classical Hodgkin lymphoma. Each CDR3 is given with its conserved first and last residue. Fields, in order: clone size, V gene, J gene, CDR3 protein. Some rows have no size entry. The others give once, few or many, or a class for an expanded clone.

clone_size: -
v_call: TRBV4-1
j_call: TRBJ1-1
cdr3_aa: CASSQGWTGNTEAFF

clone_size: -
v_call: TRBV7-9
j_call: TRBJ2-5
cdr3_aa: CASSPGLAGGPSETQYF

clone_size: -
v_call: TRBV9
j_call: TRBJ2-6
cdr3_aa: CASSVPGTGVSGANVLTF

clone_size: -
v_call: TRBV28
j_call: TRBJ2-7
cdr3_aa: CASSLPSGRALSYHEQYF

clone_size: -
v_call: TRBV5-1
j_call: TRBJ2-3
cdr3_aa: CASSLAGGPTDTQYF

clone_size: -
v_call: TRBV29-1
j_call: TRBJ1-2
cdr3_aa: CSAGDKPSYGYTF

clone_size: -
v_call: TRBV18
j_call: TRBJ1-1
cdr3_aa: CASSPTSSDNTEAFF

clone_size: -
v_call: TRBV11-2
j_call: TRBJ2-5
cdr3_aa: CASSLGAGGQETQYF

clone_size: -
v_call: TRBV5-1
j_call: TRBJ1-2
cdr3_aa: CASSLGSWGWNDGYTF

clone_size: -
v_call: TRBV5-1
j_call: TRBJ2-7
cdr3_aa: CASSLVRTPGSYEQYF

clone_size: once
v_call: TRBV14
j_call: TRBJ2-5
cdr3_aa: CASRSGYQETQYF

clone_size: -
v_call: TRBV11-2
j_call: TRBJ2-7
cdr3_aa: CASSYVWTSGSEQYF

clone_size: -
v_call: TRBV25-1
j_call: TRBJ2-7
cdr3_aa: CASSVVGGGFGEQYF

clone_size: -
v_call: TRBV30
j_call: TRBJ2-1
cdr3_aa: CAWSTGGGDEQFF

clone_size: -
v_call: TRBV5-4
j_call: TRBJ2-7
cdr3_aa: CASSEGTSGSQISYEQYF

clone_size: once
v_call: TRBV9
j_call: TRBJ2-1
cdr3_aa: CASSVAAASGMNEQFF

clone_size: -
v_call: TRBV5-1
j_call: TRBJ2-7
cdr3_aa: CASRANNAYEQYF

clone_size: -
v_call: TRBV28
j_call: TRBJ1-1
cdr3_aa: CASSPNFSGAEAFF

clone_size: once
v_call: TRBV10-3
j_call: TRBJ2-1
cdr3_aa: CAIRKTGLAGGSSYNEQFF

clone_size: -
v_call: TRBV7-9
j_call: TRBJ1-5
cdr3_aa: CASSLGGGNQPQHF

clone_size: -
v_call: TRBV28
j_call: TRBJ2-4
cdr3_aa: CASSFPRTGVGNIQYF

clone_size: -
v_call: TRBV19
j_call: TRBJ2-7
cdr3_aa: CASSSGNYEQYF

clone_size: -
v_call: TRBV27
j_call: TRBJ1-1
cdr3_aa: CASSPIIDTEAFF

clone_size: -
v_call: TRBV9
j_call: TRBJ2-6
cdr3_aa: CASSVFGGGSGANVLTF

clone_size: -
v_call: TRBV5-1
j_call: TRBJ2-1
cdr3_aa: CASSNKGLAGYNEQFF

clone_size: -
v_call: TRBV27
j_call: TRBJ2-5
cdr3_aa: CASSPRVAVQETQYF

clone_size: -
v_call: TRBV23-1
j_call: TRBJ2-3
cdr3_aa: CASSRMNLDRAPDTQYF

clone_size: -
v_call: TRBV29-1
j_call: TRBJ1-1
cdr3_aa: CSATLGGNTEAFF

clone_size: -
v_call: TRBV5-4
j_call: TRBJ1-4
cdr3_aa: CASSSGQSNGNEKLFF

clone_size: -
v_call: TRBV4-1
j_call: TRBJ2-7
cdr3_aa: CASSQVSSMSYEQYF

clone_size: once
v_call: TRBV5-5
j_call: TRBJ2-1
cdr3_aa: CASHVGPYNEQFF

clone_size: -
v_call: TRBV10-3
j_call: TRBJ2-7
cdr3_aa: CAISDIDGLAGHPYEQYF

clone_size: -
v_call: TRBV18
j_call: TRBJ1-4
cdr3_aa: CASSDRKYNEKLFF

clone_size: -
v_call: TRBV28
j_call: TRBJ2-1
cdr3_aa: CASSLGGTSNEQFF

clone_size: -
v_call: TRBV7-2
j_call: TRBJ1-4
cdr3_aa: CASGQGPANEKLFF

clone_size: -
v_call: TRBV5-4
j_call: TRBJ2-7
cdr3_aa: CASSLGGTSGSYHEQYF

clone_size: -
v_call: TRBV7-7
j_call: TRBJ2-3
cdr3_aa: CASSSGTSGTDTQYF

clone_size: -
v_call: TRBV7-2
j_call: TRBJ1-4
cdr3_aa: CASSRGEKKLFF

clone_size: -
v_call: TRBV5-1
j_call: TRBJ2-7
cdr3_aa: CASHSGTGNREQYF

clone_size: -
v_call: TRBV7-3
j_call: TRBJ1-2
cdr3_aa: CASSLSQGNGYTF

clone_size: -
v_call: TRBV5-1
j_call: TRBJ2-7
cdr3_aa: CASRLTVRTGGYEQYF

clone_size: -
v_call: TRBV27
j_call: TRBJ2-1
cdr3_aa: CASSLFRNNEQFF

clone_size: -
v_call: TRBV6-1
j_call: TRBJ1-5
cdr3_aa: CASTRIGQPQHF